These 32 T cell receptor beta chains were all obtained from the same sample, sequenced in a study of cytomegalovirus exposure and HLA in healthy donors. PCR involved 60 Vbeta and 13 Jbeta primers. Some clones are missing from TCRdb's copy, which holds only in-frame ones; the method was immunoSEQ multiplex PCR. Seen here are about 160,000 clones, about 83% observed once, and the top ten hold about 13%. The sequencing sample was made of PBMCs. The receptors stem from a man between 40 and 49 years old in good health and CMV-seropositive.

This sequence joins TRBV20-1 and TRBJ1-1, with TRBD1 as a possible D gene (6 bases). The CDR3 is made up of 11 amino acids. Germline-derived CDR1 and CDR2 are DFQATT and SNEGSKA (reference sequence). The V gene lost 5 bases and the J gene lost 8 bases, with 12 bases spanning the gap. CDR3 DNA: TGCAGTGCTGTCAGGGGTCCCGAAGCTTTCTTT. Translation: CSAVRGPEAFF.

The rearrangement uses TRBV6-5 and TRBJ2-5; D is ambiguous. The J call may be in error: the DNA end matches TRBJ2-7 better. The CDR3 sequence is 13 residues long. The germline gives CDR1 MNHEY, CDR2 SVGAGI. The CDR3 loop reads CASSYSIKYEQYF. As DNA, the CDR3 is TGTGCCAGCAGTTACTCGATAAAGTACGAGCAGTACTTC.

The V and J genes are TRBV29-1 and TRBJ1-3, with TRBD1 identical over 11 bases. The length of the CDR3 is 16 residues. The V and J ends lost 3 bases and 2 bases, in that order; junction bases with no gene match: 6. Germline-derived CDR1 and CDR2 are SQVTM and ANQGSEA. The CDR3 is CSVEGPGQGAGNTIYF. CDR3 DNA sequence: TGCAGCGTTGAGGGTCCGGGACAGGGGGCTGGAAACACCATATATTTT.

V usage is TRBV19 and J usage is TRBJ2-1; TRBD2 might be the D (6 bases). The CDR3 sequence is 17 residues long. Germline CDR1 is LNHDA and CDR2 is SQIVND (reference sequence). V dropped 5 bases and J dropped 0 bases, with 17 bases sitting between them. For the CDR3, the DNA is TGTGCCAGTAGTCTCGTTCCGGGAGAAAGCTCCTACAATGAGCAGTTCTTC. The encoded protein is CASSLVPGESSYNEQFF.

The DNA of the CDR3 is TGCGCCAGCAGCCAAGTTGCGTTTGGCACAGATACGCAGTATTTT. Its translation: CASSQVAFGTDTQYF. The J gene is TRBJ2-3, the V gene TRBV4-3; no clear D gene. Trimming took off 1 base at V and 1 base at J, with 9 bases between the two ends. Germline CDR1 is LGHNA and CDR2 is YSLEER. There are 15 residues in the CDR3.

The chain has TRBV11-1 and TRBJ2-1; D is uncertain. Deletions cut 0 bases from V and 10 bases from J, with 7 bases between. The CDR3 has 12 amino acids. The germline V gene encodes CDR1 SGHAT and CDR2 FQDESV (reference sequence). The CDR3 DNA is TGTGCCAGCAGCTTAGCGCCGCGGGAGCAGTTCTTC. Translation: CASSLAPREQFF.

The chain has TRBV4-1 and TRBJ2-7; D not certain. CDR3 length equals 14 residues. The germline V and J ends were trimmed by 1 base and 3 bases, with 10 bases remaining between them. Looked up from germline, CDR1 is MGHRA and CDR2 is YSYEKL. In DNA form, the CDR3 reads TGCGCCAGCAGCCAAGGAGACAAGCTCTACGAGCAGTACTTC. The encoded protein is CASSQGDKLYEQYF.

Here the CDR3 reads CASSPGLAVSYNEQFF. The CDR3, as DNA: TGTGCCAGCAGCCCGGGACTAGCGGTTTCCTACAATGAGCAGTTCTTC. The rearrangement links TRBV5-5 to TRBJ2-1, with TRBD2 identical over 11 bases. The germline gives CDR1 SGHKS, CDR2 YYEKEE (reference sequence). This CDR3 is built from 16 residues. The ends lost 4 bases at V and 1 base at J; junction bases unmatched: 4.

The gene calls are TRBV4-1 and TRBJ2-5; 7 bases are a match to TRBD2. The J call may not be correct, given that the DNA end is closer to TRBJ2-7. CDR1 MGHRA and CDR2 YSYEKL come from the germline V gene. The CDR3 runs 17 residues. The CDR3 nucleotides are TGCGCCAGCAGCCAAGATCAATGGCGCGGGAGATCCGCCGAGCAGTACTTC. Its protein is CASSQDQWRGRSAEQYF.

The J gene is TRBJ1-5, the V gene TRBV28; D perhaps matches TRBD1 (6 bases). Germline values: CDR1 MDHEN, CDR2 SYDVKM. The CDR3 runs 15 residues. V was shortened by 5 bases and J by 3 bases, with 14 bases between the two germline ends. The DNA for the CDR3 is TGTGCCAGCAGTCTTGGTGACAGGACCAATCAGCCCCAGCATTTT. Amino acids: CASSLGDRTNQPQHF.

V is TRBV27 and J is TRBJ2-1, with TRBD2 identical over 8 bases. This CDR3 contains 16 residues. The V gene's germline CDR1 is MNHEY and CDR2 SMNVEV (reference sequence). Trimming cost V 2 bases and J 3 bases; bases outside gene matches: 6. The CDR3 reads CASSLTLAAYYNEQFF. CDR3 sequence (DNA): TGTGCCAGCAGTTTAACACTAGCGGCCTACTACAATGAGCAGTTCTTC.

The chain links TRBV15 to TRBJ2-7, with 7 bases that match TRBD2. CDR1 is LNHNV, CDR2 YYDKDF, per germline (reference sequence). CDR3 length: 15 residues. Losses at the gene ends were 0 bases for V and 5 bases for J; bases not matched to a gene: 7. In nucleotides, the CDR3 is TGTGCCACCAGCAGAGAGGCGGGAGTCAAAGACGAGCAGTACTTC. Its translation: CATSREAGVKDEQYF.

The V call is TRBV18, the J call TRBJ2-1, with 7 bases fitting TRBD2. The CDR3 consists of 14 residues. Trimming cost V 6 bases and J 8 bases; bases outside gene matches: 10. Germline V gives CDR1 KGHSH, CDR2 LQKENI. CDR3 loop: CASSPGPGGYEQFF. The DNA of the CDR3 is TGTGCCAGCTCTCCGGGGCCGGGAGGCTATGAGCAGTTCTTC.

The rearrangement joins TRBV21-1 to TRBJ1-5; the table's D call, TRBD1, was not checked against the DNA. TRBV21-1 is labeled a pseudogene. The CDR3 runs 14 residues. The CDR3 sequence: CASPRSDSNQPQHF. Written as DNA, the CDR3 is TGTGCCAGCCCCAGGTCGGATAGCAATCAGCCCCAGCATTTT.

Concerning this clone itself: One end of the junction is discordant with germline, which a read error may explain. The chain uses TRBV7-9 and TRBJ1-6; unclear D gene. Germline CDR1 and CDR2: SEHNR and FQNEAQ (reference sequence). This CDR3 comprises 17 residues. The CDR3 nucleotides read TGTTCCAGCAGCAGCTCACTTCGAGCGATAGTTCAGTCACCCCTCCACTTT. The encoded protein is CSSSSSLRAIVQSPLHF. The full variable domain, in which reference TRBV7-9 and TRBJ1-6 provide the parts outside the CDR3, is DTGVSQNPRHKITKRGQNVTFRCDPISEHNRLYWYRQTLGQGPEFLTYFQNEAQLEKSRLLSDRFSAERPKGSFSTLEIQRTEQGDSAMYLCSSSSSLRAIVQSPLHFGNGTRLTVT.

The chain links TRBV7-9 to TRBJ2-7; 7 nucleotides line up with TRBD1. Germline-derived CDR1 and CDR2 are SEHNR and FQNEAQ (reference sequence). The CDR3 has 13 amino acids. V was pared by 4 bases and J by 3 bases, with 3 bases of the junction left unmatched. The DNA of the CDR3 is TGTGCCAGCAGCTGGGACAGCTACTACGAGCAGTACTTC. It translates to CASSWDSYYEQYF. Based on the CDR3 plus reference TRBV7-9 and TRBJ2-7, the full variable domain is DTGVSQNPRHKITKRGQNVTFRCDPISEHNRLYWYRQTLGQGPEFLTYFQNEAQLEKSRLLSDRFSAERPKGSFSTLEIQRTEQGDSAMYLCASSWDSYYEQYFGPGTRLTVT.

The V call is TRBV13, the J call TRBJ2-1, with 8 positions matching TRBD2. The germline V gene has CDR1 PRHDT and CDR2 FYEKMQ (reference sequence). With V trimmed by 1 base and J by 5 bases, 4 bases remained unmatched. The CDR3 consists of 15 residues. CDR3 region: CASSLEDSGDNEQFF. The CDR3 DNA sequence: TGTGCCAGCAGCTTAGAGGATAGCGGGGACAATGAGCAGTTCTTC.

This clone appeared a few times. The CDR3 loop is CASSQEWREGDTQYF. CDR3 bases: TGCGCCAGCAGCCAAGAGTGGCGGGAGGGTGATACGCAGTATTTT. V usage is TRBV4-3 and J usage is TRBJ2-3; 9 bases match TRBD2. There are 15 residues in the CDR3. Unmatched junction bases numbered 4, after V lost 0 bases and J lost 6 bases. Germline loops: CDR1 LGHNA, CDR2 YSLEER.

The chain couples TRBV27 to TRBJ2-4, with D tentatively TRBD2 (6 bases). Trimming left V 5 bases short and J 2 bases short, with 16 bases between. The CDR3 totals 16 residues. The germline V gene has CDR1 MNHEY and CDR2 SMNVEV (reference sequence). The CDR3 loop reads CASSVSAGRSKNIQYF. CDR3 sequence (DNA): TGTGCCAGCAGTGTGTCGGCGGGAAGGTCCAAAAACATTCAGTACTTC.

This clone appeared once. The chain joins TRBV4-3 to TRBJ2-2; 13 bases are shared with TRBD2. The CDR3 is 17 residues long. The germline CDR1 and CDR2 sequences are LGHNA and YSLEER. V was clipped by 5 bases and J by 6 bases; unmatched bases: 9. As DNA, the CDR3 is TGCGCCAGCAGCTTGACCTGGACTAGCGGGAGTTCCGGGGAGCTGTTTTTT. Its translation is CASSLTWTSGSSGELFF.

The genes are TRBV7-6 and TRBJ2-7; D perhaps matches TRBD1 (5 bases). CDR3 length equals 15 residues. CDR1 is SGHVS, CDR2 FNYEAQ, per germline. Trimming took 0 bases from V and 3 from J, leaving 12 bases between them. This CDR3 reads CASSLAFTTVYEQYF. In DNA, the CDR3 is TGTGCCAGCAGCTTAGCTTTCACGACAGTCTACGAGCAGTACTTC.

V usage is TRBV7-8 and J usage is TRBJ2-5; the D is unclear. Germline V gene lookup returns CDR1 SGHVS and CDR2 FQNEAQ. CDR3 length: 13 residues. Deletions cut 2 bases from V and 5 bases from J, with 9 bases between. CDR3 protein: CASSLRHTETQYF. CDR3 sequence (DNA): TGTGCCAGCAGCTTAAGACATACGGAGACCCAGTACTTC.

The table lists this clone with a count of one. CDR3 sequence reads: CASSPRTAGTQYF. In DNA, the CDR3 is TGTGCCAGCAGTCCCCGGACTGCCGGGACCCAGTACTTC. The chain has TRBV27 and TRBJ2-5; tentative D call: TRBD2 (5 bases). Between the trimmed V and J ends, which lost 5 bases and 7 bases, there was a span of 14 bases. The CDR3 loop spans 13 amino acids. Germline CDR1 and CDR2: MNHEY and SMNVEV (reference sequence).

There are a few counts of this clone. The chain combines TRBV7-3 with TRBJ2-2; D call uncertain. This CDR3 is built from 13 residues. The ends were cut back, 2 bases at V and 7 bases at J, with 8 bases in the middle. Germline V gene sequence: CDR1 SGHTA, CDR2 FQGTGA. The CDR3 region has the DNA TGTGCCAGCAGCTTAGTCGGCGGCGGGGAGCTGTTTTTT. It yields the protein CASSLVGGGELFF.

V usage is TRBV6-5 and J usage is TRBJ2-7; 9 bases align to TRBD1. After removal of 6 bases from V and 2 bases from J, the junction contained 2 bases not matched to a gene. The germline V gene encodes CDR1 MNHEY and CDR2 SVGAGI. The length of the CDR3 is 13 residues. The CDR3 coding sequence is TGTGCCAGCAGGAGGACAGGGGCCTACGAGCAGTACTTC. Translation gives CASRRTGAYEQYF.

The sample holds a few counts of this clone. The genes are TRBV19 and TRBJ2-3, with D maybe TRBD2 (6 bases). Trimming shortened V by 3 bases and J by 4 bases, and 14 bases separated the two germline ends. There are 15 residues in the CDR3. Germline loops: CDR1 LNHDA, CDR2 SQIVND (reference sequence). The CDR3 DNA reads as TGTGCCAGTAGTATCCGTCAATGGGGGGCAGATACGCAGTATTTT. Protein sequence: CASSIRQWGADTQYF.

Only one count was recorded for this clone. This sequence joins TRBV27 and TRBJ2-3, with 7 bases aligning to TRBD1. Germline V CDR1 and CDR2: MNHEY, SMNVEV (reference sequence). The V segment lost 6 bases and the J segment 4 bases; nucleotides outside the gene matches: 13. CDR3 length: 16 amino acids. The CDR3 loop is CASRTGAPQGADTQYF. The CDR3 nucleotides are TGTGCCAGCAGGACTGGGGCTCCTCAGGGGGCAGATACGCAGTATTTT.

The V call is TRBV5-1, the J call TRBJ2-7; 9 bases line up with TRBD2. V shed 4 bases, J shed 5 bases, and the junction held 7 bases outside the gene matches. The CDR3 has 14 residues. In germline, CDR1 is SGHRS, CDR2 YFSETQ. The CDR3 DNA is TGCGCCAGCAGCCCCGGGGTAGCGGGAGACGAGCAGTACTTC. Translation gives CASSPGVAGDEQYF.

The V gene is TRBV19, the J gene TRBJ1-1, with a tentative D call TRBD1 (5 bases). Germline lookup yields CDR1 LNHDA and CDR2 SQIVND (reference sequence). The length of the CDR3 is 15 residues. V gave up 5 bases and J gave up 6 bases, with 19 bases separating them. CDR3: CASSDVGVPGAEAFF. The DNA for the CDR3 is TGTGCCAGTAGTGACGTAGGGGTTCCGGGCGCTGAAGCTTTCTTT. Based on the CDR3 plus reference TRBV19 and TRBJ1-1, the full variable domain is DGGITQSPKYLFRKEGQNVTLSCEQNLNHDAMYWYRQDPGQGLRLIYYSQIVNDFQKGDIAEGYSVSREKKESFPLTVTSAQKNPTAFYLCASSDVGVPGAEAFFGQGTRLTVV.

As concerns this clone: Other DNA sequences in this specimen translate into the identical CDR3. V usage is TRBV5-1 and J usage is TRBJ1-2, with a tentative D call TRBD1 (5 bases). Germline V gene data show CDR1 as SGHRS and CDR2 as YFSETQ. V lost 0 bases, J lost 5 bases, and 8 bases lay in between. This CDR3 has 13 residues. The CDR3 DNA reads TGCGCCAGCAGCTTGGAGGCAGGGTATGGCTACACCTTC. Translated: CASSLEAGYGYTF. Together with reference TRBV5-1 and TRBJ1-2, the CDR3 gives the full variable domain: KAGVTQTPRYLIKTRGQQVTLSCSPISGHRSVSWYQQTPGQGLQFLFEYFSETQRNKGNFPGRFSGRQFSNSRSEMNVSTLELGDSALYLCASSLEAGYGYTFGSGTRLTVV.

The chain is built from TRBV27 and TRBJ2-1; no firm D call. Germline lookup yields CDR1 MNHEY and CDR2 SMNVEV (reference sequence). Deletions cut 7 bases from V and 5 bases from J, with 21 bases between. The CDR3 spans 16 residues. CDR3 nucleotide sequence: TGTGCCAGCAAGCTTTTAGATGTGTTCCCCCACAATGAGCAGTTCTTC. Protein: CASKLLDVFPHNEQFF.

V usage is TRBV5-4 and J usage is TRBJ1-1, with 8 bases identical to TRBD1. Per the germline V gene, CDR1 is SGHNT and CDR2 is YYREEE (reference sequence). This CDR3 contains 15 residues. J lost 6 bases, V lost 4 bases, and 11 bases had no gene match. For the CDR3, the DNA is TGTGCCAGCAGCCCGGACAGGGATGGGGTCGCTGAAGCTTTCTTT. Its translation is CASSPDRDGVAEAFF.